This is a list of T cell receptor beta chains from one sample in a study of T-cell memory formation after mild COVID-19. TCRdb analysed the 5' RACE reads with MiXCR anew, one entry per CDR3 protein. The table lists around 400,000 distinct CDR3 sequences, roughly a quarter of them singletons, with around 8.1% in the top ten. Sequencing was carried out using PBMCs or a T cell subset sorted from them (not recorded which). These TCRs come from an adult woman who had mild COVID-19 (a few samples of this study predate the infection). Cell type and time point are not known. Both conserved end residues are part of each CDR3. Fields, in order: D gene, clone size, V gene, J gene, CDR3 DNA, CDR3 protein. The D gene is left open where the match is weak. Rows give clone size only sometimes, using once, few, many, or a class for an expanded clone.

.	.	TRBV29-1	TRBJ2-5	TGCAGCGTACCCAGCGCTATTCGGGAGACCCAGTACTTC	CSVPSAIRETQYF
TRBD2	.	TRBV7-9	TRBJ2-1	TGTGCCAGCAGCCTCCGTAGGACTAGCTTGGACAATGAGCAGTTCTTC	CASSLRRTSLDNEQFF
.	.	TRBV20-1	TRBJ2-5	TGCAGTGCTAGAATCCGGGAAGAGACCCAGTACTTC	CSARIREETQYF
TRBD2	.	TRBV20-1	TRBJ2-1	TGCAGTGCTAGATTGGCGGGGGACTACAATGAGCAGTTCTTC	CSARLAGDYNEQFF
TRBD2	few	TRBV14	TRBJ2-1	TGTGCCAGCAGCCTAACGGGACTACCCAATGAGCAGTTCTTC	CASSLTGLPNEQFF
TRBD2	few	TRBV7-3	TRBJ2-3	TGTGCCAGCAGCCAGACTAGCGGGAGTGCAGATACGCAGTATTTT	CASSQTSGSADTQYF
TRBD1	.	TRBV6-2/TRBV6-3	TRBJ1-3	TGTGCCAGCAGCGGACTCCGGACAGGGGCTGGAAACACCATATATTTT	CASSGLRTGAGNTIYF
.	.	TRBV3-1	TRBJ1-1	TGTGCCAGCAGCCAAGAATTGGTGAACACTGAAGCTTTCTTT	CASSQELVNTEAFF
.	.	TRBV7-6	TRBJ2-1	TGTGCCAGCAGCCGCTCAGGGCCTGTGAGTGAGCAGTTCTTC	CASSRSGPVSEQFF
TRBD2	.	TRBV4-3	TRBJ2-5	TGCGCCAGCAGCCAAGCCCCGGGACTAGCGGGAGGAAGGGGCGAGACCCAGTACTTC	CASSQAPGLAGGRGETQYF
.	.	TRBV6-2/TRBV6-3	TRBJ2-7	TGTGCCAGCAGTCAGGGATCCGAGCAGTACTTC	CASSQGSEQYF
.	.	TRBV12-3/TRBV12-4	TRBJ2-3	TGTGCCAGCACCCAAACTAGTCCAGATACGCAGTATTTT	CASTQTSPDTQYF
.	few	TRBV14	TRBJ1-2	TGTGCCAGCAGCCGACAGGCAGCCGTCTATGGCTACACCTTC	CASSRQAAVYGYTF
.	.	TRBV24-1	TRBJ2-5	TGTGCCACCAGTGATTTGGCCCAAGAGACCCAGTACTTC	CATSDLAQETQYF
TRBD1	.	TRBV9	TRBJ2-2	TGTGCCAGCAGCGTAACCGGACAGGGTAACACCGGGGAGCTGTTTTTT	CASSVTGQGNTGELFF
.	.	TRBV18	TRBJ2-7	TGTGCCAACTCACCGGAGTCCTACGAGCAGTACTTC	CANSPESYEQYF
.	.	TRBV5-6	TRBJ2-2	TGTGCCAGCAGCTTGTCATTACAGCGGAGGAGCACCGGGGAGCTGTTTTTT	CASSLSLQRRSTGELFF
.	few	TRBV7-3	TRBJ1-1	TGTGCCAGCAGCTTAAGGTCAGGGAGTTGGACTGAAGCTTTCTTT	CASSLRSGSWTEAFF
.	many	TRBV7-2	TRBJ2-5	TGTGCCAGCAGCTTAGAGCGGCAAGAGACCCAGTACTTC	CASSLERQETQYF
TRBD2	few	TRBV29-1	TRBJ2-1	TGCAGCGTGGGACAACGACTAGCGGGATACAATGAGCAGTTCTTC	CSVGQRLAGYNEQFF
.	.	TRBV4-1	TRBJ1-1	TGCGCCAGCTCGTGGCTTTTCCCTGGACGGACTATGAACACTGAAGCTTTCTTT	CASSWLFPGRTMNTEAFF
TRBD1	few	TRBV5-1	TRBJ2-7	TGCGCCAGCCAGGGGGCCTACGAGCAGTACTTC	CASQGAYEQYF
.	.	TRBV5-1	TRBJ2-4	TGCGCCAGCAGCTTGGTACCATATGGAGAAAACATTCAGTACTTC	CASSLVPYGENIQYF
.	.	TRBV5-4	TRBJ1-2	TGTGCCAGCAGCTACCCGGACAGACCTAACTATGGCTACACCTTC	CASSYPDRPNYGYTF
TRBD2	few	TRBV7-2	TRBJ2-3	TGTGCCAGCGTCCTAGCGGGAGATGGAGATACGCAGTATTTT	CASVLAGDGDTQYF
.	many	TRBV6-2/TRBV6-3	TRBJ2-7	TGTGCCAGCAGCTCACAGGGCTACGAGCAGTACTTC	CASSSQGYEQYF
TRBD2	.	TRBV7-3	TRBJ2-2	TGTGCCAGCAGTCCCAGCGGGAGCCGGACCGGGGAGCTGTTTTTT	CASSPSGSRTGELFF
.	.	TRBV12-3/TRBV12-4	TRBJ1-5	TGTGCCAGCAGTTTGGCGTATAGCAATCAGCCCCAGCATTTT	CASSLAYSNQPQHF
.	few	TRBV18	TRBJ1-1	TGTGCCAGCTCACCGGGGTGGGGGTCTGTGAACACTGAAGCTTTCTTT	CASSPGWGSVNTEAFF
TRBD2	.	TRBV20-1	TRBJ2-7	TGCAGTGCAGTCCTAGCGGGTCTCTCCGAGCAGTACTTC	CSAVLAGLSEQYF
.	few	TRBV20-1	TRBJ1-2	TGCAGTGCTAGTGAGGTCAGTCCTAACTATGGCTACACCTTC	CSASEVSPNYGYTF
TRBD1	few	TRBV20-1	TRBJ1-1	TGCAGTGCCATCCGGGACAGCACTAACACTGAAGCTTTCTTT	CSAIRDSTNTEAFF